These T cell receptor beta chains were read from a single sample in a study of T cells in Graves' hyperthyroidism and ophthalmopathy. TCRdb independently ran MiXCR on the multiplex PCR reads; one entry per CDR3 protein. The sample has about 380,000 distinct CDR3 sequences, less than 20% seen once. The source material was blood. The receptors stem from a man between 18 and 29 years old with Graves' ophthalmopathy. The conserved cysteine and the conserved F or W are not part of the CDR3 here. Each record gives: CDR3 length, V gene, J gene, CDR3 protein.

10	TRBV6-1	TRBJ1-1	ASSNRDGGAF
14	TRBV20-1	TRBJ2-4	SARVPGQLAKNIQY
10	TRBV29-1	TRBJ1-2	SVDGGFYGYT
9	TRBV24-1	TRBJ1-1	ATSQNTEAF
10	TRBV3-1	TRBJ2-1	ASSFRDRGQF
13	TRBV19	TRBJ2-2	ASSITEGLTGELF
14	TRBV28	TRBJ1-2	ASSLSTGQAAYGYT
14	TRBV28	TRBJ2-3	ASSPQTSGKTDTQY
12	TRBV6-1	TRBJ2-7	ASSDFGEGYEQY
13	TRBV6-1	TRBJ1-2	ATRSSKGTDYGYT
15	TRBV6-4	TRBJ2-1	ASSDSKSSGGAGEQF
13	TRBV9	TRBJ2-1	ASSVVGQSYNEQF
12	TRBV18	TRBJ1-5	ASSPRPSNQPQH
11	TRBV3-1	TRBJ2-1	ASTEFQASEQF
14	TRBV6-6	TRBJ2-1	ASSYPSGTKYNEQF
12	TRBV24-1	TRBJ1-1	ATSVAVQNTEAF
11	TRBV24-1	TRBJ2-7	ATRGTSDYEQY
13	TRBV5-1	TRBJ2-2	ASSLSRVNTGELF
12	TRBV6-5	TRBJ1-1	ASSYVGGDTEAF
13	TRBV6-1	TRBJ2-7	ASSEGPGVIYEQY
12	TRBV7-9	TRBJ1-2	ASTGALANYGYT
13	TRBV6-5	TRBJ2-3	ASSYQRGGSDTQY
13	TRBV2	TRBJ2-2	ASSERRVGAGELF
11	TRBV27	TRBJ1-4	ASLDRPNEKLF
12	TRBV18	TRBJ1-3	ASSPQGDGNTIY
10	TRBV29-1	TRBJ1-4	SARTENEKLF
13	TRBV28	TRBJ2-1	ASRASGDSYNEQF